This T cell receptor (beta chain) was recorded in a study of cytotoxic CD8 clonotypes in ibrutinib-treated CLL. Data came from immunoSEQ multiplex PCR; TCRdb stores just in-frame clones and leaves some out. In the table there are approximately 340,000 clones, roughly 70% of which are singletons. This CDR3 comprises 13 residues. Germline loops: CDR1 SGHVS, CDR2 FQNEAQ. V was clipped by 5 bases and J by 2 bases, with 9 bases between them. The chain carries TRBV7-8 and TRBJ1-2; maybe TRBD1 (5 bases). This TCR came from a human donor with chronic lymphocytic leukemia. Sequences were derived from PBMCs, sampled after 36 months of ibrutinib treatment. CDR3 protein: CASSPRQNYGYTF. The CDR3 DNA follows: TGTGCCAGCAGCCCCCGACAGAACTATGGCTACACCTTC. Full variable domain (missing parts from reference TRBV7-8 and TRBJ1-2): GAGVSQSPRYKVAKRGQDVALRCDPISGHVSLFWYQQALGQGPEFLTYFQNEAQLDKSGLPSDRFFAERPEGSVSTLKIQRTQQEDSAVYLCASSPRQNYGYTFGSGTRLTVV.